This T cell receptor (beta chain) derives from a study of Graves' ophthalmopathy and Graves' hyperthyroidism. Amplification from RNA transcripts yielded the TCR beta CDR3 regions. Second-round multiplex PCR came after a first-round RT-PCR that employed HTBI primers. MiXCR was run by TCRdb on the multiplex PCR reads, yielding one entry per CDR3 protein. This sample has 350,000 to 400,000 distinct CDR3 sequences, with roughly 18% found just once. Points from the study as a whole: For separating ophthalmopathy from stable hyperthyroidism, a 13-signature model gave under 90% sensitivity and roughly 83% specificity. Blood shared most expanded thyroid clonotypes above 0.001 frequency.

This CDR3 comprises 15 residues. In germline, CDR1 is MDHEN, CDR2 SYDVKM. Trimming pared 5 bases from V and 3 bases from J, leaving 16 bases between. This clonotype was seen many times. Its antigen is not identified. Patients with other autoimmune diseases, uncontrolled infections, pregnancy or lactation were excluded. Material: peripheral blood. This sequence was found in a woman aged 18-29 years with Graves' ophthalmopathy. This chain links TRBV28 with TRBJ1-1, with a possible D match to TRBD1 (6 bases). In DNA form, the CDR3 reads TGTGCCAGCAGTCCTACAGGGAGTTCGGACACTGAAGCTTTCTTT. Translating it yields CASSPTGSSDTEAFF.